The T cell receptor beta chain described here comes from a study of CD8+ T cells in alopecia areata. About the study: The drug, oral tofacitinib, was given to treated patients at 5 to 10 mg twice daily. Study results and caveats: Resident alphabeta T cells of normal skin are also sequenced in scalp samples. Among the top 100, expanded CD8+ clones were significantly decreased by tofacitinib, as was scalp clonality.

The treatment here: oral pan-JAK inhibitor, 5-10 mg twice daily. Alopecia areata patients had lesional scalp punch biopsies and peripheral blood taken from them. Between the trimmed V and J ends, which lost 0 bases and 6 bases, there was a span of 9 bases. The CDR3 sequence is 14 residues long. Germline assignment: CDR1 LNHNV and CDR2 YYDKDF (reference sequence). cDNA reverse transcribed from extracted RNA served as the sequencing template. Libraries were prepared by immunoSEQ multiplex PCR; TCRdb keeps only in-frame clonotypes and omits some of them. This sample has around 110,000 clones, with 84% found just once. On this clone itself: Its specificity is not known.

Sequencing used CD8+ T cells sorted from blood, obtained at week 24, from a patient treated with tofacitinib. The TCR sequence derives from a human donor with alopecia areata. This chain links TRBV15 with TRBJ2-1; D is ambiguous. The DNA of the CDR3 is TGTGCCACCAGCAGAGATCGGGCAGTCAATGAGCAGTTCTTC. This gives the protein CATSRDRAVNEQFF.